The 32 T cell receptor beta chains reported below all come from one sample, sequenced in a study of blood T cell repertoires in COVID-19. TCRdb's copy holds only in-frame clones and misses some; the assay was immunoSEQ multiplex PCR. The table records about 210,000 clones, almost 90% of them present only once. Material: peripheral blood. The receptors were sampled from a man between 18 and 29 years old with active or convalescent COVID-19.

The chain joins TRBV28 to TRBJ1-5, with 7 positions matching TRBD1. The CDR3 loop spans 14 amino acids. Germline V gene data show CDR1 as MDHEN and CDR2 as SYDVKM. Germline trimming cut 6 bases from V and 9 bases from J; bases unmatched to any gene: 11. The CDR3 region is CASSPQGIVGPQHF. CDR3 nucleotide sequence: TGTGCCAGCAGCCCACAGGGGATAGTAGGGCCCCAGCATTTT.

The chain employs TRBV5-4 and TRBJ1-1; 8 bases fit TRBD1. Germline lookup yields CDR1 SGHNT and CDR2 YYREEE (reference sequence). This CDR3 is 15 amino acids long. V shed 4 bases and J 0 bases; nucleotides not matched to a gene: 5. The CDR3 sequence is CASSPPTGVNTEAFF. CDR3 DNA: TGTGCCAGCAGCCCGCCGACAGGGGTGAACACTGAAGCTTTCTTT.

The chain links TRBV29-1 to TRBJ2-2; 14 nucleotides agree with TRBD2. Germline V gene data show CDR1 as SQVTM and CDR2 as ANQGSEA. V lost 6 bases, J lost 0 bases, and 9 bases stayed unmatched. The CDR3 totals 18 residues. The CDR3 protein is CSVSGTSGSTTNTGELFF. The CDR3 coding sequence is TGCAGCGTATCCGGGACTAGCGGGAGTACGACGAACACCGGGGAGCTGTTTTTT.

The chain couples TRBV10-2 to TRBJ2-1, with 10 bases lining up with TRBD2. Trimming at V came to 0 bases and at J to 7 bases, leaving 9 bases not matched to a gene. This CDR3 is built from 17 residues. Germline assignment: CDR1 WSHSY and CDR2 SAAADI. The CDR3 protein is CASSESFAVAGGNEQFF. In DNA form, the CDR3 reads TGCGCCAGCAGTGAGTCTTTCGCGGTAGCGGGAGGTAATGAGCAGTTCTTC.

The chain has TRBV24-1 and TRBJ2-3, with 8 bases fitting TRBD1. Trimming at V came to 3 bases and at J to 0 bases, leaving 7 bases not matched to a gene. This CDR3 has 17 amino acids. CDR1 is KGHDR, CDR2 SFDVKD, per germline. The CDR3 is CATSDLSDRDSTDTQYF. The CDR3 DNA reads TGTGCCACCAGTGATCTTTCGGACAGGGACAGCACAGATACGCAGTATTTT.

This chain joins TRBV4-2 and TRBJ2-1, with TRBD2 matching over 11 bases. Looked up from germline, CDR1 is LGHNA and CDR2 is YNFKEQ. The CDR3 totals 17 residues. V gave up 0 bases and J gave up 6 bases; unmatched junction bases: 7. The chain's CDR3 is CASSQDILAGEGNEQFF. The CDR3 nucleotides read TGTGCCAGCAGCCAAGATATACTAGCGGGAGAGGGCAATGAGCAGTTCTTC.

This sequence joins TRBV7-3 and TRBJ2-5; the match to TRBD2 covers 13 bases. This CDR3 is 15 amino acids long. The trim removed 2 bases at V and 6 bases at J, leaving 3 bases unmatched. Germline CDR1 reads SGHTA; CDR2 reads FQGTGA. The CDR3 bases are TGTGCCAGCAGCTTAGGGACTAGCGGGATGAAGACCCAGTACTTC. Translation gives CASSLGTSGMKTQYF.

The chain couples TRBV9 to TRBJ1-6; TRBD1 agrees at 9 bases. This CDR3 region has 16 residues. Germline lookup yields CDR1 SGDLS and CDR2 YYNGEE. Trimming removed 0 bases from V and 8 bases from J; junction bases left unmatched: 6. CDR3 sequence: CASSVDSGQGYSPLHF. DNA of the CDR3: TGTGCCAGCAGCGTAGATTCGGGACAGGGTTATTCACCCCTCCACTTT.

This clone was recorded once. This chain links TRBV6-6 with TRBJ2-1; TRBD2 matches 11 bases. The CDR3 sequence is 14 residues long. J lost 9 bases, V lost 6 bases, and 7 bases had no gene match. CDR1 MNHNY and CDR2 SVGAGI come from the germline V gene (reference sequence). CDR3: CASRDSGRASEQFF. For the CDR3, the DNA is TGTGCCAGCAGGGATAGCGGGAGGGCCAGTGAGCAGTTCTTC.

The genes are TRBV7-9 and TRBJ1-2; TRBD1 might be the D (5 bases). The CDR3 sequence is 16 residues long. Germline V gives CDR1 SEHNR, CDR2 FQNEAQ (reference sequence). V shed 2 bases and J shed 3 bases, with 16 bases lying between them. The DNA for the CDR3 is TGTGCCAGCAGCTTAAAAGGGGTGGCTCGGGACTATGGCTACACCTTC. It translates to CASSLKGVARDYGYTF.

The DNA for the CDR3 is TGTGCCAGCAGCTTCCCCCGGTCGTATGCCTACGAGCAGTACTTC. Translation gives CASSFPRSYAYEQYF. This rearrangement joins TRBV5-8 to TRBJ2-7, with D hard to call. The CDR3 is 15 residues long. Germline V CDR1 and CDR2: SGHTS, YDEGEE. Trimming left V 2 bases short and J 2 bases short, with 14 bases between.

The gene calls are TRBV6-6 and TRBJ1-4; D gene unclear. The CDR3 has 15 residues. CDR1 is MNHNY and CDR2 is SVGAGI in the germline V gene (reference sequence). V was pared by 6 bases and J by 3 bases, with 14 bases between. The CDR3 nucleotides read TGTGCCAGCAGCAACGTCCGGGATTCTAATGAAAAACTGTTTTTT. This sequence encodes CASSNVRDSNEKLFF.

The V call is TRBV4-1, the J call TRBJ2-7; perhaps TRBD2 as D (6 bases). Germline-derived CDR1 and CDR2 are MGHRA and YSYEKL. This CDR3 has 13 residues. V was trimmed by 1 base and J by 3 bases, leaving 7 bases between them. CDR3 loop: CASSQGGDYEQYF. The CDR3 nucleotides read TGCGCCAGCAGCCAAGGGGGGGACTACGAGCAGTACTTC.

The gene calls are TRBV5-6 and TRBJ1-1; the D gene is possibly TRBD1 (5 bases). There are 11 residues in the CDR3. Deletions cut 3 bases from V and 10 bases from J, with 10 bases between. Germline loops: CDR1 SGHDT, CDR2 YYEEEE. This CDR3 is CASSSQGLAFF. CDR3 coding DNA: TGTGCCAGCAGCTCCCAGGGCTTAGCTTTCTTT. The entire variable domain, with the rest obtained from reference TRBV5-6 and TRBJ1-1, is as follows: DAGVTQSPTHLIKTRGQQVTLRCSPKSGHDTVSWYQQALGQGPQFIFQYYEEEERQRGNFPDRFSGHQFPNYSSELNVNALLLGDSALYLCASSSQGLAFFGQGTRLTVV.

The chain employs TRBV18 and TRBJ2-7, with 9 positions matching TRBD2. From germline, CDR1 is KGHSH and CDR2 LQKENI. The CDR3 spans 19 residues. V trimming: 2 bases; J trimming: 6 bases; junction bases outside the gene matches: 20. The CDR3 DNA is TGTGCCAGCTCACCAGGGCCCCCTAGCGGGATATCGGGAACGGGCGAGCAGTACTTC. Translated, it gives CASSPGPPSGISGTGEQYF.

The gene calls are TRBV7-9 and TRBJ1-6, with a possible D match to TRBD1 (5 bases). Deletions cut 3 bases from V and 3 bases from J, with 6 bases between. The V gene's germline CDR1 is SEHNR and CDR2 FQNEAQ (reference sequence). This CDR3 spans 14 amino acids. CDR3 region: CASSLTDYNSPLHF. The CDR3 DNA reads TGTGCCAGCAGCTTGACAGACTATAATTCACCCCTCCACTTT.

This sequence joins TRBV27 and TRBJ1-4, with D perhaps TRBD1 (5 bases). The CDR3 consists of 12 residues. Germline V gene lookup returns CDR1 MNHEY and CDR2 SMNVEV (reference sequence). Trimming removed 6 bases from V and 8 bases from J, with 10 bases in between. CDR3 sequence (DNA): TGTGCCAGCAGGGGGGGTGTGGAAAAACTGTTTTTT. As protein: CASRGGVEKLFF.

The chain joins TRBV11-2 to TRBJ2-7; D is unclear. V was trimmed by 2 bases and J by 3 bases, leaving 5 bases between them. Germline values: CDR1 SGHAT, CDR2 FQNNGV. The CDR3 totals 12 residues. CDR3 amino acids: CASSLSGYEQYF. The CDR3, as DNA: TGTGCCAGCAGCTTATCCGGCTACGAGCAGTACTTC. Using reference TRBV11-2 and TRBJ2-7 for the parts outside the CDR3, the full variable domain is EAGVAQSPRYKIIEKRQSVAFWCNPISGHATLYWYQQILGQGPKLLIQFQNNGVVDDSQLPKDRFSAERLKGVDSTLKIQPAKLEDSAVYLCASSLSGYEQYFGPGTRLTVT.

Here the CDR3 reads CAIRGGRDNYGYTF. The DNA for the CDR3 is TGTGCCATCAGAGGGGGAAGGGATAACTATGGCTACACCTTC. The J gene is TRBJ1-2, the V gene TRBV10-3; TRBD1 might be the D (6 bases). The CDR3 has 14 residues. Germline CDR1 reads ENHRY; CDR2 reads SYGVKD. The V gene lost 6 bases and the J gene lost 1 base, with 12 bases spanning the gap.

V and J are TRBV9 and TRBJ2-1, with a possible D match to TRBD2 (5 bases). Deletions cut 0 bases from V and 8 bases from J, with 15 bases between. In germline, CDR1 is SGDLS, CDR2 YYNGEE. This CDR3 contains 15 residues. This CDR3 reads CASSVAPRVRHEQFF. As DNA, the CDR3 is TGTGCCAGCAGCGTAGCCCCGAGGGTGAGGCATGAGCAGTTCTTC.

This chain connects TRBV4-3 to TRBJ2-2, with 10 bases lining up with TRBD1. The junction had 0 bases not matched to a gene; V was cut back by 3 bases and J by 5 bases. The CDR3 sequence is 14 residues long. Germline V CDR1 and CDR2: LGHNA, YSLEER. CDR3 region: CASSQDRGTGELFF. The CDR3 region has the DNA TGCGCCAGCAGCCAGGACAGGGGGACCGGGGAGCTGTTTTTT.

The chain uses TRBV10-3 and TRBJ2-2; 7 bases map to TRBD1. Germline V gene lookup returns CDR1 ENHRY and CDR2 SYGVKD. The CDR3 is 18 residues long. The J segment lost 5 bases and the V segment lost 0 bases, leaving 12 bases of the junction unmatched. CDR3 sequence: CAISESSRDRVRTGELFF. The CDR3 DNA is TGTGCCATCAGTGAGTCTTCAAGAGACAGGGTAAGGACCGGGGAGCTGTTTTTT.

This chain's CDR3 is CASSVTDRAGNTIYF. The CDR3 region has the DNA TGTGCCAGCAGCGTAACGGACAGGGCTGGAAACACCATATATTTT. V is TRBV9 and J is TRBJ1-3; 8 bases map to TRBD1. CDR1 and CDR2 (germline): SGDLS, YYNGEE. V dropped 1 base and J dropped 2; count of bases not matched to a gene: 2. The CDR3 has 15 residues.

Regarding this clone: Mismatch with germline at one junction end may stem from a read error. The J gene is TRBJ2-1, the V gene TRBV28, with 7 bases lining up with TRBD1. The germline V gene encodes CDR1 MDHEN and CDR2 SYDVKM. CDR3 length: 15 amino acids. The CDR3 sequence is CASRVGTVSYYEQFF. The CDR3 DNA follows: TGTGCCAGCAGAGTAGGGACAGTTTCCTACTATGAGCAGTTCTTC.

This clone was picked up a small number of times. DNA of the CDR3: TGTGCCAGCAGTTACGGGGCCTCCTACGAGCAGTACTTC. Translation: CASSYGASYEQYF. The J gene is TRBJ2-7, the V gene TRBV6-2 or TRBV6-3; possibly TRBD1 for D (5 bases). The germline CDR1 and CDR2 sequences are MNHEY and SVGEGT. This CDR3 spans 13 amino acids. V was shortened by 2 bases and J by 0 bases, with 5 bases between the two germline ends.

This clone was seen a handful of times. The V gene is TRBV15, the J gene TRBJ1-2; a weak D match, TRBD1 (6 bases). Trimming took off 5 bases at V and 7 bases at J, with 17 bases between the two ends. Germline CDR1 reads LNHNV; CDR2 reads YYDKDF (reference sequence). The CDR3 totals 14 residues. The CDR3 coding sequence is TGTGCCACCAGCCCAGGAGCAGGGGTTACTGGCTACACCTTC. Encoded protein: CATSPGAGVTGYTF.

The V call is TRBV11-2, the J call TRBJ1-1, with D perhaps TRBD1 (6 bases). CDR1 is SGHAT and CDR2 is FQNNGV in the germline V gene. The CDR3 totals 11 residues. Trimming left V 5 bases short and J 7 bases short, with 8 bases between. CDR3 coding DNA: TGTGCCAGCAGCCCACAGGGTGAAGCTTTCTTT. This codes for CASSPQGEAFF. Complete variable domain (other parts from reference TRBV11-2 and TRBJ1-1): EAGVAQSPRYKIIEKRQSVAFWCNPISGHATLYWYQQILGQGPKLLIQFQNNGVVDDSQLPKDRFSAERLKGVDSTLKIQPAKLEDSAVYLCASSPQGEAFFGQGTRLTVV.

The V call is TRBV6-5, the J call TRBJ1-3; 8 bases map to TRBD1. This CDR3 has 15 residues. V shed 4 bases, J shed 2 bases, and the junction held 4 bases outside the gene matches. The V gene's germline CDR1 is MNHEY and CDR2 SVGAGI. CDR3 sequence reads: CASSLTGAAGNTIYF. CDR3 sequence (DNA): TGTGCCAGCAGTTTGACAGGGGCGGCTGGAAACACCATATATTTT.

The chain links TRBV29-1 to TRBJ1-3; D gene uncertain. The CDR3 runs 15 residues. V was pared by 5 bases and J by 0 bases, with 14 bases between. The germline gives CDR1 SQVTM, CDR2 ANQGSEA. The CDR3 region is CSVKFRSFSGNTIYF. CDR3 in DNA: TGCAGCGTTAAGTTCAGGTCCTTCTCTGGAAACACCATATATTTT.

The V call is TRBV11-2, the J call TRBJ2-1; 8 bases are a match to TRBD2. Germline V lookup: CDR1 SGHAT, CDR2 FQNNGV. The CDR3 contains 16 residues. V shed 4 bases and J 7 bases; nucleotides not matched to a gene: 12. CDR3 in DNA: TGTGCCAGCAGCTCGGACCCAGCGGGAGTGAAGAATGAGCAGTTCTTC. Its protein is CASSSDPAGVKNEQFF.

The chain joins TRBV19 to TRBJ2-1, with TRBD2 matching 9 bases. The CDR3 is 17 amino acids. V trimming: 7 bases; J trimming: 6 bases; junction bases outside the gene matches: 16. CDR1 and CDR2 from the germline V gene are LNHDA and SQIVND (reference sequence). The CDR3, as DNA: TGTGCCAGTACCGCCGGAGTAGCGGGAGTGGGGGGCAATGAGCAGTTCTTC. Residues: CASTAGVAGVGGNEQFF.

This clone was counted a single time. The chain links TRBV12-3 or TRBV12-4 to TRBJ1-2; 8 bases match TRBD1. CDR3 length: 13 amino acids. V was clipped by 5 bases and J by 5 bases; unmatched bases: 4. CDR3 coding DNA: TGTGCCAGCAGTACGGACAGGGCATATGGCTACACCTTC. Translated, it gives CASSTDRAYGYTF.